The T cell receptor (beta chain) described here comes from a study of T cells in Graves' hyperthyroidism and ophthalmopathy. General study findings and limits: Blood held most thyroid clonotypes expanded above 0.001 frequency. By a 13 V-J model, ophthalmopathy was set apart from stable hyperthyroidism.

Template material for amplifying TCR beta CDR3 regions consisted of RNA transcripts. The HTBI primer set served for first-round RT-PCR of the TCR CDR3. TCRdb reanalysed the multiplex PCR reads using MiXCR and keeps one entry per CDR3 protein. The table includes 650,000 to 850,000 distinct CDR3 sequences, around a sixth detected once. Hyperthyroidism, newly diagnosed and lasting under 2 months, affected patients aged 18 to 65. About this clonotype: No antigen is known for it.

CDR3 length: 14 amino acids. V was cut by 1 base and J by 6 bases, with 14 bases left in between. Germline values: CDR1 SGDLS, CDR2 YYNGEE. The origin of this receptor is a woman aged 50 to 65 with Graves' hyperthyroidism that later progressed to Graves' ophthalmopathy. The sample comprised blood. V usage is TRBV9 and J usage is TRBJ2-7; possibly TRBD1 for D (6 bases). CDR3 sequence: CASSVRPGAAEQYF. For the CDR3, the DNA is TGTGCCAGCAGCGTAAGGCCAGGGGCGGCCGAGCAGTACTTC.